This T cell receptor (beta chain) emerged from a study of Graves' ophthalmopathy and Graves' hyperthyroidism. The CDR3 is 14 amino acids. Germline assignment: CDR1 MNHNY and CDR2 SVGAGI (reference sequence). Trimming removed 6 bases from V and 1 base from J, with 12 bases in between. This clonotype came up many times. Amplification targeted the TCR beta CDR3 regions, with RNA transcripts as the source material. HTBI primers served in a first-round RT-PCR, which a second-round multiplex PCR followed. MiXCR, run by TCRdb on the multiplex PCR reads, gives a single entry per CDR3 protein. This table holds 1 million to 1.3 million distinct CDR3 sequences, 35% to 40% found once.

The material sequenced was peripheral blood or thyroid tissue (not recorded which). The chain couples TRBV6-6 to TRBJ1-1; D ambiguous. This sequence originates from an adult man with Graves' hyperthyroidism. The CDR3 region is CASSPRTKNTEAFF. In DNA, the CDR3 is TGTGCCAGCAGCCCCAGGACGAAGAACACTGAAGCTTTCTTT.